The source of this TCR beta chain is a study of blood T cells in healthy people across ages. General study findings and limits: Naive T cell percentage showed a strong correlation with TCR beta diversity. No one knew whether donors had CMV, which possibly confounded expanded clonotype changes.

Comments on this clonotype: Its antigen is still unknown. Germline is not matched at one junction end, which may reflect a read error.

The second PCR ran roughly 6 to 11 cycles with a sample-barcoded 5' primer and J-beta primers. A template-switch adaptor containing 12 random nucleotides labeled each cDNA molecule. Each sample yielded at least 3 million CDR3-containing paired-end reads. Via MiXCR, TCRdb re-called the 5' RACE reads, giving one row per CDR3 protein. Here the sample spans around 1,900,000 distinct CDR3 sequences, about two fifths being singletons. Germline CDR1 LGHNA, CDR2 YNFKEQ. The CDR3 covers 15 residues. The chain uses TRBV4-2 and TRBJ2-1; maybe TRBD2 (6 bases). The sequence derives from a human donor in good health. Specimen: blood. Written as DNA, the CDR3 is TGTGCCAGCAGCCAAGAGCGGGACCTTTACAATGTGCAGTTCTTC. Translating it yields CASSQERDLYNVQFF.